This TCR beta chain appears in the sequencing data of a study of T cells after somatic rescue of genetic block. Data came from immunoSEQ multiplex PCR; TCRdb stores just in-frame clones and leaves some out. The sample records about 15,000 clones, 55% to 75% being singletons. This TCR was sampled from a boy between 10 and 17 years old. Sample: peripheral blood mononuclear cells (PBMCs).

CDR3 bases: TGCGCCAGCAGCTTGAGTGGGGGAGAAAACATTCAGTACTTC. This codes for CASSLSGGENIQYF. The chain joins TRBV5-1 to TRBJ2-4; D tentatively fits TRBD1 or TRBD2 (5 bases each). Germline CDR1 reads SGHRS; CDR2 reads YFSETQ. This CDR3 region has 14 residues. With 1 base removed from V and 5 bases from J, the gap between germline ends came to 10 bases.